The rows below give T cell receptor beta chains drawn from one sample of a study of blood T cells in healthy people across ages. From the 5' RACE reads, TCRdb called clonotypes with MiXCR, one entry per CDR3 protein. The sample comprises about 1.1 million distinct CDR3 sequences, about two fifths of which are singletons, and about an eighth rests with the top ten. Material: blood. These TCRs come from a man between 18 and 35 years old in good health. The CDR3 runs from the conserved cysteine through the conserved F or W. A D gene is named only where the DNA matches it firmly. Clone size appears in some rows only: once, few, many, or a class for an expanded clone.

D: TRBD1
size: -
V: TRBV25-1
J: TRBJ2-5
DNA: TGTGCCAGCAGTGGACAGGGGGGTTGGTCAGAGACCCAGTACTTC
CDR3: CASSGQGGWSETQYF

D: -
size: few
V: TRBV12-3/TRBV12-4
J: TRBJ1-6
DNA: TGTGCCAGCAGCCACAGCGGGCCGTATTCACCCCTCCACTTT
CDR3: CASSHSGPYSPLHF

D: TRBD2
size: -
V: TRBV9
J: TRBJ2-1
DNA: TGTGCCAGCAGCGTAGCTACGGGACTTCCCGGGGGGTCCTACAATGAGCAGTTCTTC
CDR3: CASSVATGLPGGSYNEQFF

D: -
size: -
V: TRBV27
J: TRBJ2-1
DNA: TGTGCCAGCAGTTTAGGAGGGGGGGGGTTAAATGAGCAGTTCTTC
CDR3: CASSLGGGGLNEQFF

D: -
size: -
V: TRBV12-3/TRBV12-4
J: TRBJ2-3
DNA: TGTGCCAGCAGTTCCGAGTTTGGTACGCAGTATTTT
CDR3: CASSSEFGTQYF

D: TRBD1
size: few
V: TRBV5-1
J: TRBJ1-2
DNA: TGCGCCAGCAGCTTCGGACAGGGCAGTGGCTACACCTTC
CDR3: CASSFGQGSGYTF

D: -
size: -
V: TRBV7-2
J: TRBJ1-4
DNA: TGTGCCAGCAGCTCTACAGGATCTGAAAAACTGTTTTTT
CDR3: CASSSTGSEKLFF

D: TRBD2
size: -
V: TRBV20-1
J: TRBJ2-1
DNA: TGCAGTGCTAGAGATCCCCTAGCGGGGGAGTTAAAGGAGCAGTTCTTC
CDR3: CSARDPLAGELKEQFF

D: TRBD1
size: -
V: TRBV28
J: TRBJ2-3
DNA: TGTGCCAGCAGTTTAGGGAGGACAGGGGGCGATGGCACAGATACGCAGTATTTT
CDR3: CASSLGRTGGDGTDTQYF

D: -
size: -
V: TRBV4-3
J: TRBJ1-2
DNA: TGCGCCAGCAGCCAAGCAGGGAGGAAGTCCTTTTACACCTTC
CDR3: CASSQAGRKSFYTF

D: -
size: -
V: TRBV7-3
J: TRBJ2-1
DNA: TGTGCCAGCAGCCCGCTCCCCCAGGGGAGCTCCTACAATGAGCAGTTCTTC
CDR3: CASSPLPQGSSYNEQFF

D: -
size: -
V: TRBV6-6
J: TRBJ2-1
DNA: TGTGCCAGCAGTTACTCGGCTAGCTCCAATGAGCAGTTCTTC
CDR3: CASSYSASSNEQFF

D: -
size: -
V: TRBV6-1
J: TRBJ2-2
DNA: TGTGCCAGCAGTGAAGGCTGGGGAGGAGGATCCGGGGAGCTGTTTTTT
CDR3: CASSEGWGGGSGELFF

D: -
size: -
V: TRBV2
J: TRBJ2-3
DNA: TGTGCCAGCAGAACGGATAGCGCCTACACAGATACGCAGTATTTT
CDR3: CASRTDSAYTDTQYF

D: TRBD2
size: -
V: TRBV6-5
J: TRBJ2-1
DNA: TGTGCCAGCAGTTATTCGAGTACTAGCGGGGGGTACAATGAGCAGTTCTTC
CDR3: CASSYSSTSGGYNEQFF

D: -
size: -
V: TRBV29-1
J: TRBJ2-5
DNA: TGCAGCGTTGAACCAGGGGGGGAGACCCAGTACTTC
CDR3: CSVEPGGETQYF

D: -
size: once
V: TRBV12-3/TRBV12-4
J: TRBJ1-2
DNA: TGTGCCAGCAGTTTGCCCCTATTGGGTATACCGTCTCTGAGTCGGACGTTAGAAGGCTACACCTTC
CDR3: CASSLPLLGIPSLSRTLEGYTF

D: -
size: -
V: TRBV12-3/TRBV12-4
J: TRBJ2-5
DNA: TGTGCCAGCGGAGGAGACTACCAAGAGACCCAGTACTTC
CDR3: CASGGDYQETQYF

D: -
size: -
V: TRBV15
J: TRBJ2-1
DNA: TGTGCCACCAGCAGAGATAATCCGGGACTTGGTGTAATCTTC
CDR3: CATSRDNPGLGVIF

D: -
size: -
V: TRBV6-6
J: TRBJ2-1
DNA: TGTGCCAGCAGGGCTGAGTACGAGCAGTTCTTC
CDR3: CASRAEYEQFF

D: TRBD2
size: -
V: TRBV15
J: TRBJ2-1
DNA: TGTGCCACCAGCAGAACGGGACTAGTCTACAATGAGCAGTTCTTC
CDR3: CATSRTGLVYNEQFF

D: TRBD2
size: -
V: TRBV20-1
J: TRBJ2-7
DNA: TGCAGTGCTAGAGCGGGGACTAGCGGGGGTTCGTACGAGCAGTACTTC
CDR3: CSARAGTSGGSYEQYF

D: TRBD2
size: few
V: TRBV28
J: TRBJ2-3
DNA: TGTGCCAGCAGTTTTCCCACGCCTAGCGGCCACACAGATACGCAGTATTTT
CDR3: CASSFPTPSGHTDTQYF

D: -
size: -
V: TRBV29-1
J: TRBJ1-2
DNA: TGCAGCGCCCGGGTTGGGAACTATGGCTACACCTTC
CDR3: CSARVGNYGYTF

D: -
size: -
V: TRBV5-1
J: TRBJ1-5
DNA: TGCGCCAGCAGCTTAACTCCCACGGGGGTCAATCAGCCCCAGCATTTT
CDR3: CASSLTPTGVNQPQHF

D: -
size: few
V: TRBV11-2
J: TRBJ1-5
DNA: TGTGCCAGCAGCCCTGAGACAGCGACTATCAATCAGCCCCAGCATTTT
CDR3: CASSPETATINQPQHF

D: -
size: -
V: TRBV7-2
J: TRBJ2-5
DNA: TGTGCCAGCAGCTCCCAACCGTCAGAGACCCAGTACTTC
CDR3: CASSSQPSETQYF

D: -
size: -
V: TRBV29-1
J: TRBJ2-5
DNA: TGCAGCGTCCAAAGGCGTCTAGCGAGAAATGAGCAGTACTTC
CDR3: CSVQRRLARNEQYF

D: -
size: -
V: TRBV21-1
J: TRBJ2-1
DNA: TGTGCCAGCAGCAAAGCGCGAGTTAGCTGGTCCTACAATGAGCAGTTCTTC
CDR3: CASSKARVSWSYNEQFF

D: TRBD1
size: few
V: TRBV6-2/TRBV6-3
J: TRBJ2-7
DNA: TGTGCCAGCAAGAACCGGGACAGGGAGTACGAGCAGTACTTC
CDR3: CASKNRDREYEQYF

D: TRBD1
size: -
V: TRBV6-6
J: TRBJ2-7
DNA: TGTGCCAGCAGCTATACCGGGACAGGGGGCTTCGAGCAGTACTTC
CDR3: CASSYTGTGGFEQYF

D: -
size: -
V: TRBV7-2
J: TRBJ1-2
DNA: TGTGCCAGCAGCTCGGACCAAAGGGGCTACACCTTC
CDR3: CASSSDQRGYTF

D: -
size: -
V: TRBV7-2
J: TRBJ2-7
DNA: TGTGCCAGCAGCTTAGCAGGGAGCTACTACGAGCAGTACTTC
CDR3: CASSLAGSYYEQYF

D: TRBD2
size: -
V: TRBV6-1
J: TRBJ2-7
DNA: TGTGCCAGCACCACTAGCGGGGGGCTATCCTACGAGCAGTACTTC
CDR3: CASTTSGGLSYEQYF

D: -
size: -
V: TRBV4-3
J: TRBJ1-4
DNA: TGCGCCAGCAGCCAAGAGGGGAGGGAAACTAATGAAAAACTGTTTTTT
CDR3: CASSQEGRETNEKLFF

D: -
size: few
V: TRBV28
J: TRBJ2-5
DNA: TGTACCAGCATTTGGGGGGAGACCCAGTACTTC
CDR3: CTSIWGETQYF

D: TRBD2
size: few
V: TRBV4-2
J: TRBJ2-7
DNA: TGTGCCAGCAGCTACCCTTCGAGCGGGGGATTCTCCTACGAGCAGTACTTC
CDR3: CASSYPSSGGFSYEQYF

D: -
size: -
V: TRBV10-3
J: TRBJ1-1
DNA: TGTGCCATCAGGACGGGCCTGGACACTGAAGCTTTCTTT
CDR3: CAIRTGLDTEAFF

D: TRBD1
size: -
V: TRBV11-1
J: TRBJ2-5
DNA: TGTGCCAGCAGCCCCCGGGACAGGGACTACAATGAGCAGTACTTC
CDR3: CASSPRDRDYNEQYF

D: -
size: few
V: TRBV6-4
J: TRBJ1-2
DNA: TGTGCCAGGAACGACACTCCGATCAACTATGGCTACACCTTC
CDR3: CARNDTPINYGYTF

D: -
size: -
V: TRBV12-3/TRBV12-4
J: TRBJ2-7
DNA: TGTGCCAGCACCATAGGGGGTGCAGCGGACTACGAGCAGTACTTC
CDR3: CASTIGGAADYEQYF

D: -
size: few
V: TRBV9
J: TRBJ1-1
DNA: TGTGCCAGCAGCGTAGGCTTTCGGAACACTGAAGCTTTCTTT
CDR3: CASSVGFRNTEAFF

D: -
size: few
V: TRBV28
J: TRBJ1-5
DNA: TGTGCCAGCATCCACTCAAGGGGGGAGATTAGCAATCAGCCCCAGCATTTT
CDR3: CASIHSRGEISNQPQHF

D: -
size: -
V: TRBV21-1
J: TRBJ2-1
DNA: TGTGCCAGCACTGGGGTCCGGATCTGCGAGCAGTTCTTC
CDR3: CASTGVRICEQFF

D: TRBD1
size: few
V: TRBV12-3/TRBV12-4
J: TRBJ2-5
DNA: TGTGCCAGCAGTTTGGGACAGGGTAATTATGAGACCCAGTACTTC
CDR3: CASSLGQGNYETQYF

D: -
size: many
V: TRBV29-1
J: TRBJ2-7
DNA: TGCAGCGTTGTCTTGGGACAAGACAACGAGCAGTACTTC
CDR3: CSVVLGQDNEQYF

D: TRBD2
size: few
V: TRBV11-1
J: TRBJ2-5
DNA: TGTGCCAGCAGATTCCTCCAATATTATCCCGCACCTAGCGGACCACAAGAGACCCAGTACTTC
CDR3: CASRFLQYYPAPSGPQETQYF

D: -
size: few
V: TRBV2
J: TRBJ2-2
DNA: TGTGCCAGCAGTGGAGGCAGATCGAACACCGGGGAGCTGTTTTTT
CDR3: CASSGGRSNTGELFF

D: TRBD1
size: -
V: TRBV6-1
J: TRBJ1-1
DNA: TGTGCCAGCAAAGACAGGGACTCTGAAGCTTTCTTT
CDR3: CASKDRDSEAFF